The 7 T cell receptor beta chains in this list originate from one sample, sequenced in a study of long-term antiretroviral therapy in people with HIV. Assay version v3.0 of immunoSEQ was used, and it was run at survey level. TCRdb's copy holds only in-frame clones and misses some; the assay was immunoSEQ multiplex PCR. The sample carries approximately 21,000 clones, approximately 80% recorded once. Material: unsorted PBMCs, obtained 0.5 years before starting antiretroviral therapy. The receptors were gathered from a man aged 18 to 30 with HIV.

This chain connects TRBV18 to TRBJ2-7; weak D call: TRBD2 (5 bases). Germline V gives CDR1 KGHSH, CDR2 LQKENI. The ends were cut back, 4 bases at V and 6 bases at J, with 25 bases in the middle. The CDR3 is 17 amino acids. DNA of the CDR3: TGTGCCAGCTCACTAATAGCCGTAGCGAGTCTATCGGCCGAGCAGTACTTC. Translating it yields CASSLIAVASLSAEQYF. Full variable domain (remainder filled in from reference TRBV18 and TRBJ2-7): NAGVMQNPRHLVRRRGQEARLRCSPMKGHSHVYWYRQLPEEGLKFMVYLQKENIIDESGMPKERFSAEFPKEGPSILRIQQVVRGDSAAYFCASSLIAVASLSAEQYFGPGTRLTVT.

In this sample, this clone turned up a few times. CDR3 amino acids: CASSLDPVNYGYTF. As DNA, the CDR3 is TGTGCCAGCAGCTTGGACCCCGTCAACTATGGCTACACCTTC. The genes are TRBV5-6 and TRBJ1-2; D gene unclear. The V gene's germline CDR1 is SGHDT and CDR2 YYEEEE. The CDR3 has 14 residues. Trimming removed 0 bases at V and 2 bases at J, with 8 bases between.

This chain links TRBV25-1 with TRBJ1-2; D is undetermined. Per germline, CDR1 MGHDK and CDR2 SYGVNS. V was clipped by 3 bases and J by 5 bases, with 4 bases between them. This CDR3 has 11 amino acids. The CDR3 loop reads CASSDPYGYTF. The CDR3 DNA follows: TGTGCCAGCAGTGATCCGTATGGCTACACCTTC.

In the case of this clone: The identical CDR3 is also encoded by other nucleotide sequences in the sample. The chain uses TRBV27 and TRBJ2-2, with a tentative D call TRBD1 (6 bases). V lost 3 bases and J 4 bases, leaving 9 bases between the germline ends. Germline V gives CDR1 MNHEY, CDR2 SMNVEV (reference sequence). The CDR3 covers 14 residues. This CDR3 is CASSFGRGTGELFF. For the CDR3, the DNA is TGTGCCAGCAGTTTTGGCAGGGGCACCGGGGAGCTGTTTTTT.

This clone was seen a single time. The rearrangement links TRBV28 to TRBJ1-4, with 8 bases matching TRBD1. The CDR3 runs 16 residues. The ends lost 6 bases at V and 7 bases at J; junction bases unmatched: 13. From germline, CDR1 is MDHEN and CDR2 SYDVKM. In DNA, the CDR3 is TGTGCCAGCAGCACTACAGGGGGAGGGAGAGGTGAAAAACTGTTTTTT. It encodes CASSTTGGGRGEKLFF.

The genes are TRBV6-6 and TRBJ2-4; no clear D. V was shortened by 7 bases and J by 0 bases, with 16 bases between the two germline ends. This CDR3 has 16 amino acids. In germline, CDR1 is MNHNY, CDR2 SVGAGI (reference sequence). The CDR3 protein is CASIPETFLAKNIQYF. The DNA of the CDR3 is TGTGCCAGCATCCCCGAGACGTTTCTAGCCAAAAACATTCAGTACTTC.

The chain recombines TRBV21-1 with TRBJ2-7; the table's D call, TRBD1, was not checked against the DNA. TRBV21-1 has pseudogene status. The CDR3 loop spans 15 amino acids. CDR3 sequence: CASSKTTGTPYEQYF. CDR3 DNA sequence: TGTGCCAGCAGCAAAACTACAGGGACCCCTTACGAGCAGTACTTC.